This T cell receptor beta chain was identified in a study of blood T cell repertoires in COVID-19. Study information: PBMCs, B-cell-depleted T cells, or T cells were the source of the cDNA or gDNA that made up the material.

The authors' processing: Using reference gene primer amplification, nucleated cell counts were estimated. Sequencing used immunoSEQ multiplex PCR; TCRdb keeps in-frame clones, though not all of them. V and J calls plus clone size are reproduced from that table; the DNA served to infer D and trimming. The sample consists of over 30,000 clones, approximately 87% of them appearing once. CDR1 and CDR2 from the germline V gene are MDHEN and SYDVKM. Trimming shortened V by 10 bases and J by 0 bases, and 11 bases separated the two germline ends. The CDR3 covers 13 residues. The material sequenced was peripheral blood. This sequence originates from a man at least 80 years old with active COVID-19. The rearrangement uses TRBV28 and TRBJ2-3, with D tentatively TRBD1 (6 bases). CDR3 DNA: TGTGCCACTGGAAGGGGGAGCACAGATACGCAGTATTTT. As protein: CATGRGSTDTQYF.